The 15 T cell receptor beta chains below were found in one sample sequenced in a study of cytomegalovirus exposure and HLA in healthy donors. Repertoires were generated with immunoSEQ multiplex PCR, while TCRdb's copy carries only in-frame clones and drops some. The table has 150,000 to 200,000 clones, 70% to 90% seen once. Material for sequencing was PBMCs. These receptors originate from a young man in good health and CMV-seronegative.

This clone was observed at least ten times. The rearrangement links TRBV9 to TRBJ2-1; 9 nucleotides match TRBD2. CDR3 length: 17 residues. Germline values: CDR1 SGDLS, CDR2 YYNGEE. V shed 0 bases and J 7 bases; nucleotides not matched to a gene: 11. The CDR3 loop reads CASSVAWSGLAANEQFF. The CDR3 region has the DNA TGTGCCAGCAGCGTAGCTTGGTCGGGACTAGCAGCAAATGAGCAGTTCTTC. Full variable domain (remainder filled in from reference TRBV9 and TRBJ2-1): DSGVTQTPKHLITATGQRVTLRCSPRSGDLSVYWYQQSLDQGLQFLIQYYNGEERAKGNILERFSAQQFPDLHSELNLSSLELGDSALYFCASSVAWSGLAANEQFFGPGTRLTVL.

The V call is TRBV7-2, the J call TRBJ1-1; possibly TRBD1 for D (6 bases). The germline CDR1 and CDR2 sequences are SGHTA and FQGNSA. V was clipped by 5 bases and J by 2 bases, with 15 bases between them. The CDR3 loop spans 15 amino acids. The CDR3 loop reads CASSAMVGANTEAFF. The CDR3 DNA reads TGTGCCAGCAGCGCCATGGTGGGGGCTAACACTGAAGCTTTCTTT.

For the CDR3, the DNA is TGTGCCAGCAGTCTCAGCGCAGCGGCAGATACGCAGTATTTT. It translates to CASSLSAAADTQYF. V is TRBV6-4 and J is TRBJ2-3; the D gene is possibly TRBD2 (5 bases). This CDR3 is 14 amino acids long. V was pared by 5 bases and J by 4 bases, with 13 bases between. From germline, CDR1 is MRHNA and CDR2 SNTAGT.

V usage is TRBV7-8 and J usage is TRBJ2-7; D gene unclear. The ends were cut back, 3 bases at V and 0 bases at J, with 9 bases in the middle. The CDR3 has 14 amino acids. Per germline, CDR1 SGHVS and CDR2 FQNEAQ. CDR3 nucleotide sequence: TGTGCCAGCAGCTTGAGGCCTAGCTCCTACGAGCAGTACTTC. It codes for CASSLRPSSYEQYF.

The V gene is TRBV11-2, the J gene TRBJ2-7; D ambiguous. The CDR3 totals 16 residues. V dropped 5 bases and J dropped 6 bases, with 23 bases sitting between them. Germline CDR1 reads SGHAT; CDR2 reads FQNNGV. The CDR3 loop reads CASSLLDIGDPSEQYF. DNA of the CDR3: TGTGCCAGCAGCCTTCTCGATATCGGAGACCCCTCCGAGCAGTACTTC.

The genes are TRBV9 and TRBJ2-2; 10 positions agree with TRBD2. J was trimmed by 1 base and V by 4 bases; bases with no gene match: 7. The CDR3 spans 17 residues. The germline V gene encodes CDR1 SGDLS and CDR2 YYNGEE. DNA of the CDR3: TGTGCCAGCAGCTTACTGGCTAGCGGGAGGAACACCGGGGAGCTGTTTTTT. This encodes CASSLLASGRNTGELFF.

The CDR3 coding sequence is TGTGCCAGCGGGGACAGGGTGAACACCGGGGAGCTGTTTTTT. Residues: CASGDRVNTGELFF. The rearrangement uses TRBV2 and TRBJ2-2; 9 bases are a match to TRBD1. After removal of 8 bases from V and 1 base from J, the junction contained 2 bases not matched to a gene. This CDR3 is built from 14 residues. CDR1 and CDR2 (germline): SNHLY, FYNNEI.

Only one count was recorded for this clone. The rearrangement uses TRBV28 and TRBJ1-1, with unresolved D. The V end lost 1 base, the J end lost 7 bases, and 4 bases lay between the germline ends. The CDR3 is 11 residues long. Per germline, CDR1 MDHEN and CDR2 SYDVKM. CDR3 residues: CASSLYYEAFF. The CDR3 region has the DNA TGTGCCAGCAGTTTATACTATGAAGCTTTCTTT.

The chain employs TRBV21-1 and TRBJ2-3; no DNA check was done on the table's D call, TRBD2. TRBV21-1 counts as a pseudogene. This CDR3 has 17 amino acids. The chain's CDR3 is CASSKTSGKSVTDTQYF. The CDR3 DNA is TGTGCCAGCAGCAAGACTAGCGGGAAGAGTGTGACAGATACGCAGTATTTT.

There are a few counts of this clone. V and J are TRBV28 and TRBJ1-1; weak D call: TRBD1 (6 bases). This CDR3 is 15 amino acids long. Trimming took 7 bases from V and 11 from J, leaving 26 bases between them. The germline CDR1 and CDR2 sequences are MDHEN and SYDVKM. The CDR3 spells CASTVSGTWNSRAFF. CDR3 nucleotides: TGTGCCAGCACAGTTTCCGGGACATGGAATAGTCGGGCTTTCTTT.

The chain couples TRBV7-6 to TRBJ1-1, with a tentative D call TRBD1 (5 bases). Trimming stripped 2 bases from V and 6 bases from J, with 10 bases between. The CDR3 spans 13 residues. From germline, CDR1 is SGHVS and CDR2 FNYEAQ. The CDR3 region has the DNA TGTGCCAGCAGCTTAAGTGGGGGGGCTGAAGCTTTCTTT. Translated, it gives CASSLSGGAEAFF.

V and J are TRBV7-2 and TRBJ2-7; 9 positions agree with TRBD1. The CDR3 loop spans 16 amino acids. V was pared by 4 bases and J by 5 bases, with 12 bases of the junction left unmatched. CDR1 SGHTA and CDR2 FQGNSA come from the germline V gene. The CDR3 nucleotides read TGTGCCAGCAGCTCCGGTATACCGGGACAGGGTAACGAGCAGTACTTC. It specifies CASSSGIPGQGNEQYF.

V and J are TRBV5-6 and TRBJ2-1; no clear D. Germline V gene data show CDR1 as SGHDT and CDR2 as YYEEEE. V was cut by 3 bases and J by 9 bases, with 7 bases left in between. This CDR3 comprises 11 residues. CDR3: CASSYGGEQFF. CDR3 nucleotide sequence: TGTGCCAGCAGCTACGGTGGTGAGCAGTTCTTC.

J is TRBJ1-1 and V is TRBV5-4; TRBD1 agrees at 7 bases. This CDR3 is 16 amino acids long. V was pared by 4 bases and J by 2 bases, with 11 bases of the junction left unmatched. The germline V gene has CDR1 SGHNT and CDR2 YYREEE (reference sequence). The CDR3: CASSETGWVVNTEAFF. Written as DNA, the CDR3 is TGTGCCAGCAGCGAGACAGGGTGGGTGGTCAACACTGAAGCTTTCTTT.

V is TRBV4-2 and J is TRBJ1-2; D not resolved. Germline-derived CDR1 and CDR2 are LGHNA and YNFKEQ. The CDR3 sequence is 14 residues long. V lost 0 bases, J lost 8 bases, and 13 bases lay in between. The CDR3 loop is CASSQDRTAIGYTF. As DNA, the CDR3 is TGTGCCAGCAGCCAAGATCGAACCGCGATAGGCTACACCTTC.